The rows below give T cell receptor beta chains drawn from one sample of a study of T cell responses to AZD1222 COVID-19 vaccine. The assay was immunoSEQ multiplex PCR, and TCRdb's table has in-frame clones only and misses some. The sample includes approximately 120,000 clones, over 80% of them seen just once. This specimen consisted of peripheral blood, obtained on day 0 of AZD1222 vaccination. These receptors all stem from an adult in good health. The CDR3 runs from the conserved cysteine through the conserved F or W. Each record gives: V gene, clone size, J gene, D gene, CDR3 DNA, CDR3 protein. The D gene is left open where the match is weak. Size tells how often a clone was seen (once, few, many) or the class of an expanded clone, and some rows leave it out.

v_call: TRBV5-1; clone_size: NA; j_call: TRBJ1-1; d_call: NA; cdr3_nt: TGCGCCAGCAGCTCCACGGCGGGGGCTGGGACTGAAGCTTTCTTT; cdr3_aa: CASSSTAGAGTEAFF
v_call: TRBV27; clone_size: NA; j_call: TRBJ1-1; d_call: NA; cdr3_nt: TGTGCCAGCAGTCCCTATGGGGCGATTAACACTGAAGCTTTCTTT; cdr3_aa: CASSPYGAINTEAFF
v_call: TRBV6-5; clone_size: NA; j_call: TRBJ1-5; d_call: NA; cdr3_nt: TGTGCCAGCAGTTACACCAGCAATCAGCCCCAGCATTTT; cdr3_aa: CASSYTSNQPQHF
v_call: TRBV19; clone_size: NA; j_call: TRBJ2-1; d_call: TRBD1; cdr3_nt: TGTGCCAGTAAACCCGGGACAGGGACCTACAATGAGCAGTTCTTC; cdr3_aa: CASKPGTGTYNEQFF
v_call: TRBV25-1; clone_size: NA; j_call: TRBJ2-1; d_call: TRBD1; cdr3_nt: TGTGCCAGCAGTACCCTCGGACAGGGTTCCTACAATGAGCAGTTCTTC; cdr3_aa: CASSTLGQGSYNEQFF
v_call: TRBV28; clone_size: NA; j_call: TRBJ1-2; d_call: TRBD1; cdr3_nt: TGTGCCAGCAGTTCGTCGGGACAGTTATATGGCTACACCTTC; cdr3_aa: CASSSSGQLYGYTF
v_call: TRBV28; clone_size: NA; j_call: TRBJ2-7; d_call: NA; cdr3_nt: TGTGCCACCCTTTCCTCCAGGGAGTACTTC; cdr3_aa: CATLSSREYF
v_call: TRBV2; clone_size: NA; j_call: TRBJ2-7; d_call: NA; cdr3_nt: TGTGCCACCGCGGGAAGTACCTACGAGCAGTACTTC; cdr3_aa: CATAGSTYEQYF
v_call: TRBV5-1; clone_size: NA; j_call: TRBJ1-6; d_call: TRBD1; cdr3_nt: TGCGCCAGCGGGACAGGGGATAATTCACCCCTCCACTTT; cdr3_aa: CASGTGDNSPLHF
v_call: TRBV7-2; clone_size: NA; j_call: TRBJ1-6; d_call: NA; cdr3_nt: TGTGCCAGCAGCCCCGGTGGCCAGGGTCATTCACCCCTCCACTTT; cdr3_aa: CASSPGGQGHSPLHF
v_call: TRBV19; clone_size: NA; j_call: TRBJ2-5; d_call: NA; cdr3_nt: TGTGCCAGTAGTATCTTCAACCAAGAGACCCAGTACTTC; cdr3_aa: CASSIFNQETQYF
v_call: TRBV5-4; clone_size: NA; j_call: TRBJ1-5; d_call: TRBD1; cdr3_nt: TGTGCCAGCAGCCCCGGGACAGGGCCCAATCAGCCCCAGCATTTT; cdr3_aa: CASSPGTGPNQPQHF
v_call: TRBV5-6; clone_size: NA; j_call: TRBJ1-5; d_call: NA; cdr3_nt: TGTGCCAGCAGCTTGGGGCGGGGTAACAATCAGCCCCAGCATTTT; cdr3_aa: CASSLGRGNNQPQHF
v_call: TRBV18; clone_size: NA; j_call: TRBJ1-2; d_call: NA; cdr3_nt: TGTGCCAGCTCACCACCGGAGGAATTAATCTATGGCTACACCTTC; cdr3_aa: CASSPPEELIYGYTF
v_call: TRBV2; clone_size: NA; j_call: TRBJ2-7; d_call: NA; cdr3_nt: TGTGCCAGCACCAAGGAGGTCCTTTCCTACGAGCAGTACTTC; cdr3_aa: CASTKEVLSYEQYF
v_call: TRBV4-1; clone_size: NA; j_call: TRBJ1-4; d_call: TRBD1; cdr3_nt: TGCGCCAGCAGCCAAGATTGGGCCAGGGGGTATGAAAAACTGTTTTTT; cdr3_aa: CASSQDWARGYEKLFF
v_call: TRBV7-8; clone_size: NA; j_call: TRBJ1-5; d_call: NA; cdr3_nt: TGTGCCAGCAGCTTAGTACGGGGAAGGGGCTCTCGCAATCAGCCCCAGCATTTT; cdr3_aa: CASSLVRGRGSRNQPQHF
v_call: TRBV6-1; clone_size: NA; j_call: TRBJ1-2; d_call: NA; cdr3_nt: TGTGCCAGCAGTGAAGCCTATGGCTACACCTTC; cdr3_aa: CASSEAYGYTF
v_call: TRBV5-6; clone_size: NA; j_call: TRBJ1-2; d_call: NA; cdr3_nt: TGTGCCAGCGGGCCCCCGGCAGCACTAAACTATGGCTACACCTTC; cdr3_aa: CASGPPAALNYGYTF
v_call: TRBV28; clone_size: NA; j_call: TRBJ1-1; d_call: NA; cdr3_nt: TGTGCCAGCAGTTTAGGGGGACAAATTTATCAGGCTTTCTTT; cdr3_aa: CASSLGGQIYQAFF
v_call: TRBV30; clone_size: NA; j_call: TRBJ2-4; d_call: TRBD1; cdr3_nt: TGTGCCTGGAGAGGGGGCTGGGGGGCCAAAAACATTCAGTACTTC; cdr3_aa: CAWRGGWGAKNIQYF
v_call: TRBV5-1; clone_size: NA; j_call: TRBJ1-3; d_call: NA; cdr3_nt: TGCGCCAGCAGCCTACAGGGTGAGGGACGAAACACCATATATTTT; cdr3_aa: CASSLQGEGRNTIYF
v_call: TRBV28; clone_size: NA; j_call: TRBJ2-1; d_call: TRBD1; cdr3_nt: TGTGCCAGCCAGGGGGTAAACAGGGGGTTTGAGTTCTTC; cdr3_aa: CASQGVNRGFEFF
v_call: TRBV6-4; clone_size: few; j_call: TRBJ1-1; d_call: NA; cdr3_nt: TGTGCCAGCAGTGATGGGGTGGAGGGCACTGAAGCTTTCTTT; cdr3_aa: CASSDGVEGTEAFF